The T cell receptor (beta chain) under discussion was sequenced for a study of somatic mutations in cytotoxic T cells in rheumatoid arthritis. Study outcomes and limitations: Compared with age-matched healthy controls, rheumatoid arthritis patients did not differ significantly in CD8+ T-cell clonality.

Trimming removed 4 bases at V and 7 bases at J, with 5 bases between. CDR1 SGHRS and CDR2 YFSETQ come from the germline V gene. The length of the CDR3 is 11 residues. In the source study's methods: Only a few patient CD8+ clones above 1% matched published virus-specific TCRB sequences. The table came from immunoSEQ multiplex PCR; TCRdb's copy has only in-frame clones and leaves some out. V, J and clone size derive from that table, while D and trimming were established from the DNA sequence. The sample has almost 3,000 clones, 80% to 95% seen once; the top ten hold 15%. A note on this clone: Its specificity is unknown.

The chain recombines TRBV5-1 with TRBJ1-4; the D is unclear. Sequencing was performed on CD8+ T cells sorted from blood. The receptor was derived from a woman aged 18-29 years with rheumatoid arthritis. The CDR3 is CASSESEKLFF. DNA of the CDR3: TGCGCCAGCAGCGAGAGTGAAAAACTGTTTTTT.